The clone carrying this T cell receptor beta chain occurred many times. Its specificity is not known. Germline V gives CDR1 MNHEY, CDR2 SMNVEV (reference sequence). This CDR3 region has 19 residues. The V gene end was trimmed by 9 bases and the J gene end by 0 bases; junction bases not matched to a gene: 19. The entry originates in a study of T cells in Graves' hyperthyroidism and ophthalmopathy. Points from the study as a whole: Most clonotypes that expanded in the thyroid above 0.001 also showed up in blood.

Using RNA transcripts as the source, TCR beta CDR3 regions were amplified. TCR CDR3 underwent first-round RT-PCR with the HTBI primer set. One entry per CDR3 protein, called by TCRdb with MiXCR from the multiplex PCR reads. The table has hundreds of thousands of distinct CDR3 sequences, around a quarter seen once. Thyroid ultrasound and orbital computed tomography, with clinical symptoms and serum thyroxine and TRAb, informed diagnoses. The study collected blood at first hyperthyroidism diagnosis, before any ophthalmopathy symptoms arose. This sample holds PBMCs from roughly 10 ml fresh peripheral blood.

V usage is TRBV27 and J usage is TRBJ2-4, with 8 nucleotides matching TRBD1. The TCR sequence derives from a man aged 35 to 55 with Graves' hyperthyroidism that later progressed to Graves' ophthalmopathy. Sample: blood. DNA for the CDR3: TGTGCCAGGTGGACAGGGCGAAAAGTATACATACTAGCCAAAAACATTCAGTACTTC. Its translation is CARWTGRKVYILAKNIQYF.